This T cell receptor (beta chain) emerged from a study of human T cells and chemical hapten exposure (dated by TCRdb to about 2021). As for the study more broadly: For sensitization, 2% DPC in acetone was applied to a roughly 2 cm by roughly 2 cm area of upper inner arm skin. Patients additionally received weekly therapeutic DPC doses to the scalp throughout the roughly 24-week study period. Patch testing was performed on the upper back with Finn chambers containing 0.01% DPC, and the patch tests were scored after 6 days according to International Contact Dermatitis Research Group standards. Most of the patients in the cohort were female, and the cohort covered alopecia areata with under or over 50% scalp involvement, alopecia totalis and alopecia universalis. Libraries were combined into a pool for sequencing, and differences in TCR yield between samples came mainly from small differences in library volumes within the pool. Peripheral blood TCR repertoire changes were tracked in vivo in alopecia patients during primary and secondary sensitization to the hapten diphenylcyclopropenone (DPC). Blood samples were taken from patients before sensitization (week 0) and at 2, 6 and about 24 weeks after DPC sensitization. For TCR sequencing, blood came from some 31 alopecia patients at anywhere from one to four time points (pre-sensitization, 2, 6 and 24 weeks). Study-wide findings and limitations: Significantly more large CDR3 similarity clusters were formed by expanded TCRs than by pre-sensitization or healthy control sets, consistent with antigen-driven responses. Repeated subsampling changed both the strength of the expansion versus patch-test correlation and the threshold at which that correlation became significant. Alopecia, a presumed autoimmune disease, was present in all patients, so the immune response of the patients might differ from that of healthy individuals. Patch test score was positively correlated with the number of PT1 expanded TCRs, with significance at thresholds 8, 16 and 32 but not at 4. DPC sensitization did not change the number of TCRs with a frequency above 1 in 1000, and there was no evidence of changes in global repertoire structure.

Per the publication, the time point label means: patch test 1, 2 weeks after DPC sensitization. Explained via the paper, the treatment or condition label denotes: therapeutic diphenylcyclopropenone sensitization with weekly scalp DPC. At every patch-test visit, the blood draw took place before the patch test was put on. Patients were considered eligible if aged 18 to 70, diagnosed with alopecia and deemed suitable for DPC therapy, and patients were excluded if pregnant. Unfractionated whole blood was collected in Tempus Blood RNA tubes, and total RNA was extracted from that blood. Library creation used RACE. The sequencer listed for this sample is NextSeq 500. During library preparation, unique molecular identifiers were attached to individual cDNA molecules so that TCRs could be counted quantitatively and reproducibly. Both TCR alpha and TCR beta chains were sequenced from each blood RNA sample. As for the authors' bioinformatics: Samples had a median of approximately 93,000 TCRs, with a range from roughly 23,224 to 750,000. The Decombinator software suite was used to annotate V, J and CDR3 in the TCR reads. For the PS versus PT1 abundance plots, all samples were subsampled to the same number of TCRs (28,000). Expanded TCRs were defined as absent before sensitization and observed at least eight times at the 2-week time point. TCRdb trimmed public reads at Q25 via fastp, called clones via MiXCR and kept in-frame beta chains. Entries that share a CDR3 protein sequence are merged under the most common genes and DNA. The V and J calls here are based on TCRdb, not the publication. In all, the sample holds 75,000 to 95,000 distinct CDR3 sequences, and approximately 10% of those were seen once. Roughly 3.6% of the sample goes to the ten largest clones.

V gives up 2 bases and J gives up 5 bases, and the segment between their germline ends measures 9 bases. There are 13 amino acids in the CDR3, from cysteine to phenylalanine inclusive. This entry keeps only the CDR3 DNA: 39 bases, framed from base 1. Reading the germline V gene gives CDR1 SGHTA and CDR2 FQGNSA. Only a few counts were recorded for this clonotype. What antigen it recognizes has not been identified. Base qualities are not provided; no much larger clone lies one nucleotide away. The sequences come from whole blood, collected in connection with sensitization to the hapten diphenylcyclopropenone (DPC). The origin of this receptor is a woman aged 55-70 years with alopecia areata. Some clones in this sample may be carry-over from other donors' samples. The chain employs TRBV7-2 and TRBJ1-1; a confident D gene designation cannot be given. At the DNA level, the sequence is TGTGCCAGCAGCTTATCTGGTTTTACTGAAGCTTTCTTT. This yields the protein CASSLSGFTEAFF.